This TCR beta chain was profiled in a study of metastatic and nonmetastatic thyroid tumors (dated by TCRdb to about 2020). About the full investigation: Repertoires from peripheral blood and from tumor or nodule tissue samples of malignant and benign thyroid patients were compared.

Before undergoing thyroid surgery, none of the patients had been given any kind of treatment. Using T-cell receptor beta sequencing, the researchers looked back retrospectively at clinical samples from patients, gathered between the early 2010s and the late 2010s. The CDR3 contains 13 residues, cysteine and phenylalanine counted. The retained sequence is limited to the CDR3, 39 bases, with the frame set at the first base. Germline trimming: 6 bases from V, 5 bases from J; junction bases outside gene matches: 1. The germline V gene (reference sequence) supplies CDR1 LNHDA and CDR2 SQIVND. Libraries were prepared through PCR. TCRdb shows the sequencer as Illumina HiSeq 4000. High-throughput sequencing was used to profile the CDR3 region of the TCR beta-chain in every patient. Turning to the authors' computational methods: Drawing on CDR3 differences between clinicopathological groups, the researchers built a classifier meant to tell apart patients with distant-metastatic papillary thyroid cancer. The Shannon index was used to assess repertoire diversity, and the Morisita-Horn index was used to assess tumor-blood repertoire similarity. TCRdb reprocessed the public reads (quality trimming at Q25 with fastp, clone calling with MiXCR) and kept in-frame beta chains. TCRdb, rather than the study authors, made the V and J calls. The sample data list under 30,000 clones, and 15% of these were observed just once. The ten biggest clones cover 15% to 19% of the sample.

This clone was seen many times. Its binding antigen is unknown. No per-base quality is available; no much larger clone lies one base away. What the research found in general, with its limitations: TCR beta diversity was reported as significantly higher in malignant tumors than in benign nodules, in both blood and tumor samples.

The V and J segments used are TRBV19 and TRBJ2-7, and 13 junction bases match TRBD2. Sequences were obtained from blood. This TCR derives from a male donor with papillary thyroid cancer or a benign thyroid nodule (not recorded which). Some clones in this sample may be carry-over from other donors' samples. The nucleotide sequence is given as TGTGCCAGTAGACTAGCGGGAGGGAACGAGCAGTACTTC. This translates into CASRLAGGNEQYF.